The clone carrying this TCR beta chain was found many times. TCRdb re-analysed the RT-PCR reads in MiXCR, keeping a single row per CDR3 protein. The repertoire includes hundreds of thousands of distinct CDR3 sequences, 14% of them detected once, and about 3.9% sits in the top ten. The germline V gene has CDR1 SGHRS and CDR2 YFSETQ. There are 18 residues in the CDR3. V dropped 4 bases and J dropped 0; count of bases not matched to a gene: 13. Specimen: memory CD4+ T cells from blood. This sequence originates from a female donor in good health, serving as a healthy control. The chain is built from TRBV5-1 and TRBJ1-2; 9 nucleotides line up with TRBD1. The CDR3 region has the DNA TGCGCCAGCAGCCCAAACCCAACCGGGACAGGGTCTAACTATGGCTACACCTTC. Translation gives CASSPNPTGTGSNYGYTF.